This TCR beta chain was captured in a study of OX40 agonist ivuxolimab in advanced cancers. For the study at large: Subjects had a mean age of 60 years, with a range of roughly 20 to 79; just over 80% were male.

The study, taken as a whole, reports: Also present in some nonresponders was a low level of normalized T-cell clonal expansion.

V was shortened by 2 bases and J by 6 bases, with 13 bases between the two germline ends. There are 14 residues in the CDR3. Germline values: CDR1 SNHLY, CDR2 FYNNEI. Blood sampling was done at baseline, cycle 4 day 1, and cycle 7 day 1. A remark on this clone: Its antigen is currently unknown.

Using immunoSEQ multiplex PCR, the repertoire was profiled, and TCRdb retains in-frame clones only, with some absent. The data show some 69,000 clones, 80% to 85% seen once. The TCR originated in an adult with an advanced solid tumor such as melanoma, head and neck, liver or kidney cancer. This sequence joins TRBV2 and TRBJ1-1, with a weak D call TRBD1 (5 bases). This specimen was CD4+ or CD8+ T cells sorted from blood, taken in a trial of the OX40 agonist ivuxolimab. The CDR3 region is CASSENRMRAEAFF. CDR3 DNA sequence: TGTGCCAGCAGTGAAAACAGGATGAGGGCTGAAGCTTTCTTT.